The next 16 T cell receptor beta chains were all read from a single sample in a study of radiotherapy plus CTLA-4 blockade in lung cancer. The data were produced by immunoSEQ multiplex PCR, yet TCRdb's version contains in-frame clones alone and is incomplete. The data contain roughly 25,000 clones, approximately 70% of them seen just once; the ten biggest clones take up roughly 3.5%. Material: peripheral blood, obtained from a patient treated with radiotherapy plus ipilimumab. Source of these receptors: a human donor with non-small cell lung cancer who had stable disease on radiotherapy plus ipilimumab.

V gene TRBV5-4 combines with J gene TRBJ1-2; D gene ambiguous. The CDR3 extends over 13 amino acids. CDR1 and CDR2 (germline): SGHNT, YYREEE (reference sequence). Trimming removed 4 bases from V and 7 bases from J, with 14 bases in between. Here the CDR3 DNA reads TGTGCCAGCAGCCCTGACAAAGGTAGTGGCTACACCTTC. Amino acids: CASSPDKGSGYTF.

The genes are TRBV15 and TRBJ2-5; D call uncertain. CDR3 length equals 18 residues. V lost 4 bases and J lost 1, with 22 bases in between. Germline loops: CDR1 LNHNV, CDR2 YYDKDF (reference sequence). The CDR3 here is CATSKNPVGWQTQETQYF. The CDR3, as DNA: TGTGCCACCAGCAAAAACCCAGTGGGCTGGCAGACCCAAGAGACCCAGTACTTC.

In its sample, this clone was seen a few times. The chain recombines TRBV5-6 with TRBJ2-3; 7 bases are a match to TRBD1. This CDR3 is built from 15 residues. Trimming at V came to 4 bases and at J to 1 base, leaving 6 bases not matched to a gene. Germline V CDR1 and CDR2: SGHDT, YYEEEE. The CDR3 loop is CASSQDRRGTDTQYF. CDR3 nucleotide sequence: TGTGCCAGCAGCCAGGACAGGCGGGGCACAGATACGCAGTATTTT.

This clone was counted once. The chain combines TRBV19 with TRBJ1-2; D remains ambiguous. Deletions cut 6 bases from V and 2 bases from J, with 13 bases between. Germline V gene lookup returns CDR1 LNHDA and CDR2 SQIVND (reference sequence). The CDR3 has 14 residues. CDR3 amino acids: CASRARGGNYGYTF. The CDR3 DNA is TGTGCCAGTAGGGCGCGGGGAGGGAACTATGGCTACACCTTC. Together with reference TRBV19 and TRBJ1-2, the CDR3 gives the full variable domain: DGGITQSPKYLFRKEGQNVTLSCEQNLNHDAMYWYRQDPGQGLRLIYYSQIVNDFQKGDIAEGYSVSREKKESFPLTVTSAQKNPTAFYLCASRARGGNYGYTFGSGTRLTVV.

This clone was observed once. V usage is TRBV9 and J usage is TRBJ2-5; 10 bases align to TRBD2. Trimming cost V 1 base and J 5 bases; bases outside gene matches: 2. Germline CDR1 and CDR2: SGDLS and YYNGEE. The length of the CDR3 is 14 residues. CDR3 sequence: CASSVSSGSETQYF. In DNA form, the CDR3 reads TGTGCCAGCAGCGTATCTAGCGGGAGTGAGACCCAGTACTTC.

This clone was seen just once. The CDR3 spells CASRGQILANEQFF. DNA for the CDR3: TGTGCCAGCAGGGGACAGATCTTAGCCAATGAGCAGTTCTTC. The V and J genes are TRBV6-5 and TRBJ2-1; 7 positions match TRBD1. Germline-derived CDR1 and CDR2 are MNHEY and SVGAGI. The length of the CDR3 is 14 residues. Trimming removed 6 bases from V and 6 bases from J; junction bases left unmatched: 8.

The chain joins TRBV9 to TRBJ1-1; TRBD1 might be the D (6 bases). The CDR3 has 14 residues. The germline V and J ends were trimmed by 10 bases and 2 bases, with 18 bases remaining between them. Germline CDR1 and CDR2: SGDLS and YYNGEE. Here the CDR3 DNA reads TGTGCCGGGAGCAGGGGAGGCGTTAACACTGAAGCTTTCTTT. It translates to CAGSRGGVNTEAFF.

The CDR3 nucleotides are TGTGCCAGCGGGAGAACCGCGGACGCAGATACGCAGTATTTT. It specifies CASGRTADADTQYF. The rearrangement links TRBV5-5 to TRBJ2-3, with D perhaps matching TRBD2 (5 bases). The CDR3 runs 14 residues. Deletions cut 7 bases from V and 4 bases from J, with 16 bases between. Germline CDR1 is SGHKS and CDR2 is YYEKEE (reference sequence).

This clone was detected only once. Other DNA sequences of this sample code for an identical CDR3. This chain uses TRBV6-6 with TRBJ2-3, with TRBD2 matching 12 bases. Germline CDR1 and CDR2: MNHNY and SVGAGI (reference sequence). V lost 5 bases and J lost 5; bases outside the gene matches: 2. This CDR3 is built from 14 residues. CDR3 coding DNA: TGTGCCAGCAGTAGGGGACTAGCGGGAGATACGCAGTATTTT. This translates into CASSRGLAGDTQYF.

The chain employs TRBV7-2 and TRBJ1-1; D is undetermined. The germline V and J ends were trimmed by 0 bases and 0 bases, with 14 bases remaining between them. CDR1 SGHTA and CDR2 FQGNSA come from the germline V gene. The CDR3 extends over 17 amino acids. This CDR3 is CASSLATMGMMNTEAFF. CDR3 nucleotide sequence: TGTGCCAGCAGCTTAGCTACTATGGGAATGATGAACACTGAAGCTTTCTTT.

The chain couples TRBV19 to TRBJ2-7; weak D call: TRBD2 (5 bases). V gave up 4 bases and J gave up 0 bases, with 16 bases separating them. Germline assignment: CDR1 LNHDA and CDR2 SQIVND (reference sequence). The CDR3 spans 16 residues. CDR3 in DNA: TGTGCCAGTAGTAAGGGCCAATGGACTGACTCCTACGAGCAGTACTTC. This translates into CASSKGQWTDSYEQYF.

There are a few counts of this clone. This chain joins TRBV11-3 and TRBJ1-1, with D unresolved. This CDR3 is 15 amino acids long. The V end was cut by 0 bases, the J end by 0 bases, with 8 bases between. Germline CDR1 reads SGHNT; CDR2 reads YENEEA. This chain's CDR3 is CASSLDGRMNTEAFF. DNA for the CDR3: TGTGCCAGCAGCTTAGATGGACGGATGAACACTGAAGCTTTCTTT.

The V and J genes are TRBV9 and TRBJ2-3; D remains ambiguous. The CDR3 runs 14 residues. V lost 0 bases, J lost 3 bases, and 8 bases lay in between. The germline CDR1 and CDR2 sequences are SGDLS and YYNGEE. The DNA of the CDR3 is TGTGCCAGCAGCGTAGAGTATGTGACAGATACGCAGTATTTT. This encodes CASSVEYVTDTQYF.

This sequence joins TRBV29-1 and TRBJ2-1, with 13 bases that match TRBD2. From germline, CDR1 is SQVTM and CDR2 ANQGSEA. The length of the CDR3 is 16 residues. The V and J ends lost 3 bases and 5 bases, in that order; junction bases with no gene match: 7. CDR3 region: CSVEVRTSGRNNEQFF. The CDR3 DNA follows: TGCAGCGTTGAGGTGCGGACTAGCGGGAGAAACAATGAGCAGTTCTTC.

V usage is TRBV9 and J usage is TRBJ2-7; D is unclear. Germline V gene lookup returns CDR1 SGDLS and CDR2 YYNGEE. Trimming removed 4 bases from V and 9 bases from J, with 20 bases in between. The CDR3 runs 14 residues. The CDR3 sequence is CASSPTQSSLGQYF. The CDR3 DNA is TGTGCCAGCAGCCCTACCCAGTCCTCCCTCGGGCAGTACTTC.

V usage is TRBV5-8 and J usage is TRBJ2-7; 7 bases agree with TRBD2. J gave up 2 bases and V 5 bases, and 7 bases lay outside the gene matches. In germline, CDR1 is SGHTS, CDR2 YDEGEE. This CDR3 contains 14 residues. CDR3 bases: TGTGCCAGCAGGGGCGGGAGAAACCCCTACGAGCAGTACTTC. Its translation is CASRGGRNPYEQYF. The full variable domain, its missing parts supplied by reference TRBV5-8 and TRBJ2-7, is EAGVTQSPTHLIKTRGQQATLRCSPISGHTSVYWYQQALGLGLQFLLWYDEGEERNRGNFPPRFSGRQFPNYSSELNVNALELEDSALYLCASRGGRNPYEQYFGPGTRLTVT.